Listed below are T cell receptor beta chains from one sample, sequenced in a study of blood T cell repertoires in COVID-19. TCRdb's copy holds only in-frame clones and misses some; the assay was immunoSEQ multiplex PCR. The sample gives around 400,000 clones, roughly 80% of which show up once; roughly 5.1% is in the top ten. Sequencing used PBMCs or T cells enriched from blood (not recorded which). These receptors were taken from a woman aged 50 to 60 who had recovered from COVID-19. CDR3s include the opening cysteine and the closing phenylalanine or tryptophan.

cdr3_length	v_call	cdr3_aa
13	TRBV24-1	CATSDGGNYGYTF
16	TRBV6-2/TRBV6-3	CATTPPRGRIHYGYTF
15	TRBV2	CASSEVRQTNQPQHF
13	TRBV9	CASSVETRYGYTF
18	TRBV7-8	CASSLAFGGYSGANVLTF
16	TRBV7-2	CASSFTGLASGSELFF
14	TRBV7-2	CASRRDRGRSEAFF
16	TRBV25-1	CASSAIGTSGVSEQFF
15	TRBV6-1	CASSLQAGVGDTQYF
15	TRBV7-3	CASSQLAGAQDEQFF
13	TRBV4-1	CASSQQGNYGYTF
15	TRBV5-8	CASSLAGTGGSEQYF
16	TRBV5-1	CASSLTGTVSTDTQYF
14	TRBV7-9	CASSLSQGNTEAFF
14	TRBV5-4	CASSLPGLNEKLFF
12	TRBV29-1	CSVGTAGGEQFF
15	TRBV4-1	CASSQEGPLGYGYTF
13	TRBV18	CASSRVRNQPQHF
15	TRBV7-9	CASSLDRASGNTIYF
11	TRBV6-5	CASAVTDTQYF
16	TRBV19	CASSTVAGAHTDTQYF
15	TRBV5-1	CASSPGLAGVNEQFF
15	TRBV20-1	CSASWAGTVGNTIYF
15	TRBV27	CASSLRAQANEKLFF
15	TRBV30	CAWSVGTGKSYGYTF
12	TRBV30	CAWSAGRNEQYF
17	TRBV7-2	CASSLGFAGGPADTQYF
18	TRBV15	CATSRQTSGGRSDNEQFF
13	TRBV3-1/TRBV3-2	CASSRGPGQPQHF